Below, 2 T cell receptor beta chains from the same sample are listed, as sequenced in a study of T cell responses to AZD1222 COVID-19 vaccine. Sequencing used immunoSEQ multiplex PCR; TCRdb keeps in-frame clones, though not all of them. The table shows some 110,000 clones, with around nine tenths occurring only once. Sequencing was performed on peripheral blood, taken on day 0 of AZD1222 vaccination. The receptors shown here come from an adult in good health.

V usage is TRBV27 and J usage is TRBJ2-7, with D possibly matching TRBD1 (6 bases). Germline assignment: CDR1 MNHEY and CDR2 SMNVEV (reference sequence). The CDR3 contains 12 residues. Trimming removed 3 bases at V and 7 bases at J, with 10 bases between. The DNA for the CDR3 is TGTGCCAGCAGTTTTACAGGGCGGGAGCAGTACTTC. It encodes CASSFTGREQYF.

Comment on this clone: Relative to the germline gene, one junction end is altered; a read error may explain this. V gene TRBV19 combines with J gene TRBJ2-2; 13 positions agree with TRBD2. The CDR3 has 17 amino acids. Germline CDR1 and CDR2: LNHDA and SQIVND (reference sequence). This chain's CDR3 is CASSIGGLAGNTGELFF. As DNA, the CDR3 is TGTGCCAGTAGCATAGGGGGACTAGCGGGAAACACCGGGGAGCTGTTTTTT.